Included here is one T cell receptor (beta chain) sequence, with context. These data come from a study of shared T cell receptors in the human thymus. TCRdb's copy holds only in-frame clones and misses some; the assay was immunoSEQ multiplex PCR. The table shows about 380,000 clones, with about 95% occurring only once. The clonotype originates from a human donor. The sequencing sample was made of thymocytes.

The CDR3 loop reads CASSEGSQPQHF. CDR3 DNA: TGTGCCAGCAGCGAAGGGAGTCAGCCCCAGCATTTT. The J gene is TRBJ1-5, the V gene TRBV14; D remains ambiguous. V lost 5 bases and J lost 6, with 8 bases in between. The CDR3 length is 12 residues. From germline, CDR1 is SGHDN and CDR2 FVKESK.